Below, 9 T cell receptor beta chains from the same sample are listed, as sequenced in a study of blood T cells in healthy people across ages. A second PCR, run for about 7 to 12 cycles, used a sample-barcoded 5' primer plus a J-beta primer mix. TCRdb reanalysed the 5' RACE reads using MiXCR and keeps one entry per CDR3 protein. The data show 750,000 to 1,000,000 distinct CDR3 sequences, almost 30% seen once. This sample was shared with a second study, whose subject was T cells of mothers and their children.

Sample: blood. These TCRs come from a woman aged 40 to 50 in good health.

The chain links TRBV7-2 to TRBJ1-1; D unresolved. Trimming took off 1 base at V and 7 bases at J, with 13 bases between the two ends. The CDR3 is 14 amino acids. Germline V lookup: CDR1 SGHTA, CDR2 FQGNSA. CDR3 amino acids: CASSLVLLTFEAFF. The CDR3 DNA is TGTGCCAGCAGCTTAGTACTCTTGACTTTTGAAGCTTTCTTT.

The chain employs TRBV2 and TRBJ2-1; D might be TRBD2 (5 bases). The closer fit of TRBJ2-7 to the DNA end suggests the J call may be wrong. The CDR3 sequence is 17 residues long. The germline CDR1 and CDR2 sequences are SNHLY and FYNNEI. The CDR3: CASSAKGWTFSYNEQYF. In DNA, the CDR3 is TGTGCCAGCAGTGCAAAAGGGTGGACTTTCTCCTACAATGAGCAGTACTTC.

This clonotype has just a few counts. The chain has TRBV29-1 and TRBJ1-2, with 7 bases identical to TRBD1. The CDR3 has 15 residues. Germline V gene lookup returns CDR1 SQVTM and CDR2 ANQGSEA. With 5 bases clipped from V and 5 bases from J, the junction kept 14 bases outside the gene matches. The CDR3 region has the DNA TGCAGCGTTATTAGAGGTTCAGGGGGTTCTTATGGCTACACCTTC. It is translated as CSVIRGSGGSYGYTF. The whole variable domain, filled in from reference TRBV29-1 and TRBJ1-2, reads SAVISQKPSRDICQRGTSLTIQCQVDSQVTMMFWYRQQPGQSLTLIATANQGSEATYESGFVIDKFPISRPNLTFSTLTVSNMSPEDSSIYLCSVIRGSGGSYGYTFGSGTRLTVV.

This clonotype was recorded many times. This rearrangement joins TRBV5-1 to TRBJ2-7, with a possible D match to TRBD1 (6 bases). The V gene's germline CDR1 is SGHRS and CDR2 YFSETQ. Between the trimmed V and J ends, which lost 0 bases and 6 bases, there was a span of 13 bases. The CDR3 contains 14 residues. The DNA of the CDR3 is TGCGCCAGCAGCTTGGGAGGGGGTCCGTTCGAGCAGTACTTC. It translates to CASSLGGGPFEQYF.

The chain employs TRBV5-1 and TRBJ2-1; D is perhaps TRBD1 (7 bases). V was clipped by 4 bases and J by 6 bases, with 17 bases between them. The CDR3 is made up of 15 amino acids. Germline loops: CDR1 SGHRS, CDR2 YFSETQ. This chain's CDR3 is CASSPEGAGPNEQFF. The CDR3 DNA reads as TGCGCCAGCAGCCCGGAGGGGGCGGGACCCAATGAGCAGTTCTTC.

The chain carries TRBV7-2 and TRBJ1-2; possibly TRBD1 for D (5 bases). Looked up from germline, CDR1 is SGHTA and CDR2 is FQGNSA. V was shortened by 1 base and J by 4 bases, with 13 bases between the two germline ends. CDR3 length: 15 residues. The CDR3 DNA reads as TGTGCCAGCAGCTTAGATTCAGGGCTAACCTATGGCTACACCTTC. It translates to CASSLDSGLTYGYTF.

The chain links TRBV20-1 to TRBJ1-1, with D unresolved. Germline values: CDR1 DFQATT, CDR2 SNEGSKA (reference sequence). V lost 5 bases to trimming and J lost 1 base, with 11 bases between them. The CDR3 consists of 13 residues. The CDR3 spells CSAALRRNTEAFF. For the CDR3, the DNA is TGCAGTGCTGCTCTGCGCAGGAACACTGAAGCTTTCTTT.

V gene TRBV6-2 or TRBV6-3 combines with J gene TRBJ2-1; 9 bases match TRBD2. The germline V gene has CDR1 MNHEY and CDR2 SVGEGT. With V trimmed by 6 bases and J by 6 bases, 18 bases remained unmatched. The CDR3 sequence is 18 residues long. The CDR3 spells CASSSSGGASGELNEQFF. CDR3 nucleotides: TGTGCCAGCAGCTCTTCAGGGGGGGCTAGCGGGGAACTCAATGAGCAGTTCTTC.

The J gene is TRBJ1-2, the V gene TRBV5-1, with D possibly TRBD1 on 5 matching bases. The CDR3 is made up of 14 amino acids. Trimming removed 4 bases from V and 8 bases from J, with 18 bases in between. Germline V gene lookup returns CDR1 SGHRS and CDR2 YFSETQ. The CDR3 DNA is TGCGCCAGCAGCGTAGGACACTTAAGGGAAGGCTACACCTTC. Amino acids: CASSVGHLREGYTF.